One sample yielded the 30 T cell receptor beta chains listed below, sequenced in a study of beta chain features in type 1 diabetes. Isolated RNA was reverse transcribed in full, so expressed TCRB transcripts were sequenced. The repertoire was sequenced with immunoSEQ multiplex PCR; TCRdb's copy has only in-frame clones and lacks some. The sample has 450,000 to 550,000 clones, approximately 30% seen once. What was sequenced was naive CD4+ T cells from blood. The receptors here all came from a man between 18 and 29 years old in good health.

The V gene is TRBV30, the J gene TRBJ2-3, with 7 bases identical to TRBD2. The CDR3 has 12 residues. Germline loops: CDR1 GTSNPN, CDR2 SVGIG (reference sequence). V gave up 4 bases and J gave up 5 bases; unmatched junction bases: 3. DNA of the CDR3: TGTGCCTGGACCTCGGGGGGAGATACGCAGTATTTT. Amino acid sequence: CAWTSGGDTQYF.

The rearrangement uses TRBV4-1 and TRBJ1-5; the D is unclear. The germline V and J ends were trimmed by 0 bases and 3 bases, with 6 bases remaining between them. This CDR3 has 14 residues. CDR1 and CDR2 (germline): MGHRA, YSYEKL. The CDR3 DNA reads TGCGCCAGCAGCCAAGAGAACTTCAATCAGCCCCAGCATTTT. Translation: CASSQENFNQPQHF.

Here the CDR3 DNA reads TGTGCCAGCAGTCTACTGGGGCAGCACACCTTC. This translates into CASSLLGQHTF. The V and J genes are TRBV6-5 and TRBJ1-2; a possible D gene is TRBD1 (5 bases). There are 11 residues in the CDR3. Trimming shortened V by 5 bases and J by 12 bases, and 13 bases separated the two germline ends. Germline V lookup: CDR1 MNHEY, CDR2 SVGAGI.

V gene TRBV4-3 combines with J gene TRBJ2-6; a possible D gene is TRBD1 (5 bases). This CDR3 has 19 amino acids. CDR1 is LGHNA and CDR2 is YSLEER in the germline V gene. V was shortened by 0 bases and J by 0 bases, with 15 bases between the two germline ends. CDR3 protein: CASSQDRVQGYSGANVLTF. The CDR3 region has the DNA TGCGCCAGCAGCCAAGATAGGGTTCAGGGCTACTCTGGGGCCAACGTCCTGACTTTC.

This rearrangement joins TRBV7-3 to TRBJ2-3; TRBD2 might be the D (5 bases). Germline V CDR1 and CDR2: SGHTA, FQGTGA. There are 15 residues in the CDR3. The ends were cut back, 6 bases at V and 0 bases at J, with 13 bases in the middle. The CDR3 DNA reads as TGTGCCAGCAGGCCGACTATTCTTAGCACAGATACGCAGTATTTT. Amino acid sequence: CASRPTILSTDTQYF.

This chain joins TRBV19 and TRBJ1-2; a possible D gene is TRBD1 (6 bases). Germline V gene lookup returns CDR1 LNHDA and CDR2 SQIVND (reference sequence). Trimming cost V 5 bases and J 7 bases, with 20 bases left between them. The CDR3 runs 15 residues. The CDR3 coding sequence is TGTGCCAGTAGTCCCAACCATTACAGGGACGGTGGCTACACCTTC. It codes for CASSPNHYRDGGYTF.

This clone showed up just a few times. The CDR3 DNA is TGTGCCAGCAGCGCCGGGACAGCTGAGTACACTGAAGCTTTCTTT. As protein: CASSAGTAEYTEAFF. The chain employs TRBV7-6 and TRBJ1-1; the match to TRBD1 covers 7 bases. Trimming cost V 5 bases and J 3 bases; bases outside gene matches: 9. Looked up from germline, CDR1 is SGHVS and CDR2 is FNYEAQ. This CDR3 region has 15 residues.

V and J are TRBV9 and TRBJ2-1; D not certain. The CDR3 sequence is 13 residues long. Trimming pared 4 bases from V and 5 bases from J, leaving 10 bases between. Germline values: CDR1 SGDLS, CDR2 YYNGEE. The CDR3 DNA reads TGTGCCAGCAGCCTTGGACCTCACAATGAGCAGTTCTTC. It is translated as CASSLGPHNEQFF.

This clone was observed a handful of times. V gene TRBV14 combines with J gene TRBJ2-1, with D tentatively TRBD2 (5 bases). Germline V CDR1 and CDR2: SGHDN, FVKESK. The CDR3 has 15 amino acids. V shed 5 bases and J shed 2 bases, with 13 bases lying between them. In nucleotides, the CDR3 is TGTGCCAGCAGCTTTCGACTAAGGGCCTACAATGAGCAGTTCTTC. Protein: CASSFRLRAYNEQFF.

Regarding this clone: In the same sample, other DNA sequences code for this CDR3. The chain employs TRBV29-1 and TRBJ2-3; a possible D gene is TRBD2 (5 bases). The length of the CDR3 is 10 residues. The germline V gene has CDR1 SQVTM and CDR2 ANQGSEA. Deletions cut 6 bases from V and 5 bases from J, with 6 bases between. CDR3 in amino acids: CSVGGDTQYF. DNA for the CDR3: TGCAGCGTAGGAGGAGATACGCAGTATTTT.

The chain combines TRBV2 with TRBJ2-6; the match to TRBD2 covers 13 bases. The ends lost 0 bases at V and 2 bases at J; junction bases unmatched: 16. Germline V CDR1 and CDR2: SNHLY, FYNNEI. The CDR3 has 23 residues. The DNA for the CDR3 is TGTGCCAGCAGTGAAGCCGCCCGTATACTAGCGGGAGGGCCTGCAGCTGGGGCCAACGTCCTGACTTTC. It yields the protein CASSEAARILAGGPAAGANVLTF. Full variable domain (missing parts from reference TRBV2 and TRBJ2-6): EPEVTQTPSHQVTQMGQEVILRCVPISNHLYFYWYRQILGQKVEFLVSFYNNEISEKSEIFDDQFSVERPDGSNFTLKIRSTKLEDSAMYFCASSEAARILAGGPAAGANVLTFGAGSRLTVL.

The chain couples TRBV7-9 to TRBJ2-7; D might be TRBD1 or TRBD2, each matching 5 bases. CDR3 length: 13 amino acids. CDR1 and CDR2 (germline): SEHNR, FQNEAQ (reference sequence). Trimming left V 6 bases short and J 3 bases short, with 12 bases between. CDR3 loop: CASRRDGIYEQYF. The CDR3 DNA is TGTGCCAGCAGACGGGACGGTATCTACGAGCAGTACTTC. Using reference TRBV7-9 and TRBJ2-7 for the parts outside the CDR3, the full variable domain is DTGVSQNPRHKITKRGQNVTFRCDPISEHNRLYWYRQTLGQGPEFLTYFQNEAQLEKSRLLSDRFSAERPKGSFSTLEIQRTEQGDSAMYLCASRRDGIYEQYFGPGTRLTVT.

The sample holds a few counts of this clone. Other DNA sequences from this sample encode an identical CDR3 as well. The chain couples TRBV30 to TRBJ1-3, with D uncertain. The CDR3 is 11 residues long. Germline CDR1 is GTSNPN and CDR2 is SVGIG (reference sequence). Trimming shortened V by 4 bases and J by 1 base, and 2 bases separated the two germline ends. CDR3 protein: CAWTSGNTIYF. The CDR3 nucleotides are TGTGCCTGGACATCTGGAAACACCATATATTTT.

The rearrangement uses TRBV5-4 and TRBJ2-3, with D possibly TRBD2 on 5 matching bases. From germline, CDR1 is SGHNT and CDR2 YYREEE (reference sequence). CDR3 size: 14 residues. Trimming shortened V by 1 base and J by 6 bases, and 12 bases separated the two germline ends. In nucleotides, the CDR3 is TGTGCCAGCAGCTTGAAGCGGTCGGTGGATACGCAGTATTTT. Protein sequence: CASSLKRSVDTQYF.

The rearrangement joins TRBV28 to TRBJ2-5; 7 positions agree with TRBD2. CDR1 and CDR2 (germline): MDHEN, SYDVKM. J gave up 6 bases and V 5 bases, and 6 bases lay outside the gene matches. This CDR3 contains 13 residues. The CDR3 DNA is TGTGCCAGCAGTCTTGCGGGGGTAAAGACCCAGTACTTC. It is translated as CASSLAGVKTQYF.

The rearrangement uses TRBV9 and TRBJ2-3; tentative D call: TRBD2 (5 bases). Trimming removed 4 bases at V and 0 bases at J, with 15 bases between. The CDR3 loop spans 16 amino acids. Germline V gene lookup returns CDR1 SGDLS and CDR2 YYNGEE. The CDR3 coding sequence is TGTGCCAGCAGCCCACGCCTTCCGGGAAGCACAGATACGCAGTATTTT. It translates to CASSPRLPGSTDTQYF.

V and J are TRBV5-6 and TRBJ1-3; D gene uncertain. CDR3 length: 13 residues. V lost 1 base and J 4 bases, leaving 6 bases between the germline ends. Per the germline V gene, CDR1 is SGHDT and CDR2 is YYEEEE. In DNA form, the CDR3 reads TGTGCCAGCAGCTTGACATCGGGAAACACCATATATTTT. This codes for CASSLTSGNTIYF.

This chain uses TRBV30 with TRBJ2-1, with 14 bases aligning to TRBD2. V dropped 3 bases and J dropped 6; count of bases not matched to a gene: 10. CDR1 and CDR2 from the germline V gene are GTSNPN and SVGIG (reference sequence). This CDR3 contains 17 residues. The CDR3 coding sequence is TGTGCCTGGAGACCGCGGGGGGGACTAGCGGGAGTCAATGAGCAGTTCTTC. Translating it yields CAWRPRGGLAGVNEQFF.

The rearrangement uses TRBV7-3 and TRBJ2-3; 10 bases are shared with TRBD1. V gave up 3 bases and J gave up 6 bases; unmatched junction bases: 3. The length of the CDR3 is 14 residues. Germline-derived CDR1 and CDR2 are SGHTA and FQGTGA. CDR3 DNA sequence: TGTGCCAGCAGCTTGACAGGGGGCGCGGATACGCAGTATTTT. Its translation: CASSLTGGADTQYF.

A few counts support this clone. This chain connects TRBV19 to TRBJ2-5, with D possibly TRBD1 on 6 matching bases. Germline V gives CDR1 LNHDA, CDR2 SQIVND (reference sequence). Trimming shortened V by 5 bases and J by 6 bases, and 13 bases separated the two germline ends. The CDR3 length is 13 residues. This chain's CDR3 is CASSPGTKKTQYF. CDR3 coding DNA: TGTGCCAGTAGTCCCGGGACAAAAAAGACCCAGTACTTC. The full variable domain, completed using reference TRBV19 and TRBJ2-5, is DGGITQSPKYLFRKEGQNVTLSCEQNLNHDAMYWYRQDPGQGLRLIYYSQIVNDFQKGDIAEGYSVSREKKESFPLTVTSAQKNPTAFYLCASSPGTKKTQYFGPGTRLLVL.

The chain is built from TRBV28 and TRBJ2-7; D is possibly TRBD1 or TRBD2 (6 bases each). Germline assignment: CDR1 MDHEN and CDR2 SYDVKM. The CDR3 contains 15 residues. The V end was cut by 4 bases, the J end by 3 bases, with 16 bases between. CDR3 DNA: TGTGCCAGCAGTTCCCCCGCGGGACATCTCTACGAGCAGTACTTC. Its protein product is CASSSPAGHLYEQYF.

DNA of the CDR3: TGTGCCAGCCGGGGCGACAGGGCTGAAAAACTGTTTTTT. It specifies CASRGDRAEKLFF. V and J are TRBV27 and TRBJ1-4; 7 bases agree with TRBD1. The CDR3 contains 13 residues. Germline CDR1 reads MNHEY; CDR2 reads SMNVEV (reference sequence). The junction had 7 bases not matched to a gene; V was cut back by 8 bases and J by 7 bases. The full variable domain, rest sourced from reference TRBV27 and TRBJ1-4, is EAQVTQNPRYLITVTGKKLTVTCSQNMNHEYMSWYRQDPGLGLRQIYYSMNVEVTDKGDVPEGYKVSRKEKRNFPLILESPSPNQTSLYFCASRGDRAEKLFFGSGTQLSVL.

The rearrangement links TRBV28 to TRBJ2-3; no reliable D call. In germline, CDR1 is MDHEN, CDR2 SYDVKM. This CDR3 has 16 amino acids. V dropped 4 bases and J dropped 1 base, with 15 bases sitting between them. In DNA form, the CDR3 reads TGTGCCAGCAGTTCGCCCCCAACGGTGGGCACAGATACGCAGTATTTT. The encoded protein is CASSSPPTVGTDTQYF. Combining the CDR3 with reference TRBV28 and TRBJ2-3 gives the whole variable domain DVKVTQSSRYLVKRTGEKVFLECVQDMDHENMFWYRQDPGLGLRLIYFSYDVKMKEKGDIPEGYSVSREKKERFSLILESASTNQTSMYLCASSSPPTVGTDTQYFGPGTRLTVL.

The chain uses TRBV7-6 and TRBJ1-2; D remains unclear. Germline values: CDR1 SGHVS, CDR2 FNYEAQ. The CDR3 spans 14 residues. V shed 1 base and J shed 9 bases, with 15 bases lying between them. CDR3 residues: CASSLEVSGLSYTF. The CDR3 DNA sequence: TGTGCCAGCAGCTTAGAGGTCAGCGGATTGAGCTACACCTTC.

This clone was picked up a small number of times. The rearrangement links TRBV28 to TRBJ1-5; D not resolved. Germline CDR1 MDHEN, CDR2 SYDVKM. V lost 3 bases to trimming and J lost 4 bases, with 10 bases between them. The length of the CDR3 is 14 residues. CDR3 sequence reads: CASSLIRENQPQHF. The CDR3 DNA is TGTGCCAGCAGTTTGATCCGGGAGAATCAGCCCCAGCATTTT.

For this clone: Within the sample, other DNA sequences also encode this same CDR3. The chain links TRBV20-1 to TRBJ2-7; D is perhaps TRBD1 (5 bases). V shed 6 bases and J shed 3 bases, with 9 bases lying between them. Germline V lookup: CDR1 DFQATT, CDR2 SNEGSKA (reference sequence). This CDR3 comprises 11 residues. The CDR3 nucleotides are TGCAGTGCCACCAGGGACTACGAGCAGTACTTC. Translation: CSATRDYEQYF.

This rearrangement joins TRBV29-1 to TRBJ2-7, with 13 bases identical to TRBD2. The V segment lost 7 bases and the J segment 0 bases; nucleotides outside the gene matches: 3. The CDR3 consists of 14 residues. Germline loops: CDR1 SQVTM, CDR2 ANQGSEA. As DNA, the CDR3 is TGCAGCGCTGGGACTAGCGGGAACTCCTACGAGCAGTACTTC. Its protein product is CSAGTSGNSYEQYF.

The V gene is TRBV10-3, the J gene TRBJ2-5; 9 nucleotides line up with TRBD2. The CDR3 extends over 14 amino acids. Germline loops: CDR1 ENHRY, CDR2 SYGVKD. The V and J ends lost 4 bases and 4 bases, in that order; junction bases with no gene match: 4. CDR3 protein: CAISVAGGGETQYF. For the CDR3, the DNA is TGTGCCATCAGTGTGGCGGGAGGGGGAGAGACCCAGTACTTC.

This clone was detected a few times. The CDR3, as DNA: TGTGCCAGCAGCATTCTACAGGGGGCGCAAGATACGCAGTATTTT. Its protein product is CASSILQGAQDTQYF. The rearrangement links TRBV21-1 to TRBJ2-3; TRBD1 is the table's D call and was not checked against the DNA. TRBV21-1 is described as a pseudogene. CDR3 length equals 15 residues.

This clone has just a few counts. The chain combines TRBV25-1 with TRBJ2-3; D unclear. V lost 6 bases to trimming and J lost 0 bases, with 4 bases between them. There are 12 residues in the CDR3. Per germline, CDR1 MGHDK and CDR2 SYGVNS. The CDR3 is CASSYSTDTQYF. In DNA, the CDR3 is TGTGCCAGCAGCTACAGCACAGATACGCAGTATTTT. The complete variable domain, with remaining parts taken from reference TRBV25-1 and TRBJ2-3, reads EADIYQTPRYLVIGTGKKITLECSQTMGHDKMYWYQQDPGMELHLIHYSYGVNSTEKGDLSSESTVSRIRTEHFPLTLESARPSHTSQYLCASSYSTDTQYFGPGTRLTVL.